The rows below give T cell receptor beta chains drawn from one sample of a study of blood T cell repertoires in COVID-19. Assay used: immunoSEQ multiplex PCR; TCRdb lists only in-frame clones, some missing. The sample carries 200,000 to 250,000 clones, roughly 90% recorded once. Sequencing was carried out using peripheral blood. The origin of the receptors is a woman in her thirties or forties who had recovered from COVID-19. The CDR3 runs from the conserved cysteine through the conserved F or W. The order of the fields is clone size, D gene, V gene, J gene, CDR3 protein, CDR3 DNA. The D gene is left open where the match is weak. Only part of the rows carry a size: once, few, many, or a class if the clone is expanded.

abundance: NA
d_gene: NA
v_gene: TRBV11-3
j_gene: TRBJ2-1
CDR3aa: CASSLRLAEYNEQFF
CDR3nt: TGTGCCAGCAGCTTACGGCTAGCAGAGTACAATGAGCAGTTCTTC

abundance: once
d_gene: TRBD2
v_gene: TRBV5-5
j_gene: TRBJ2-7
CDR3aa: CASSSESGRGYEQYF
CDR3nt: TGTGCCAGCAGCTCCGAGAGCGGGAGAGGCTACGAGCAGTACTTC

abundance: NA
d_gene: TRBD2
v_gene: TRBV10-3
j_gene: TRBJ2-3
CDR3aa: CAIRGGSGVTDTQYF
CDR3nt: TGTGCCATCAGGGGGGGGAGCGGGGTCACAGATACGCAGTATTTT

abundance: NA
d_gene: TRBD2
v_gene: TRBV5-1
j_gene: TRBJ2-7
CDR3aa: CASSQLGLAGEYEQYF
CDR3nt: TGCGCCAGCAGCCAACTCGGCCTAGCGGGGGAATACGAGCAGTACTTC

abundance: NA
d_gene: TRBD1
v_gene: TRBV2
j_gene: TRBJ1-6
CDR3aa: CASTRTGRFNSPLHF
CDR3nt: TGTGCCAGCACTAGGACAGGGAGATTTAATTCACCCCTCCACTTT

abundance: NA
d_gene: TRBD2
v_gene: TRBV28
j_gene: TRBJ2-3
CDR3aa: CASSSPRTSAADTQYF
CDR3nt: TGTGCCAGCAGTTCCCCCCGGACTAGTGCGGCAGATACGCAGTATTTT

abundance: few
d_gene: TRBD2
v_gene: TRBV29-1
j_gene: TRBJ2-1
CDR3aa: CSVVLAGRDNEQFF
CDR3nt: TGCAGCGTTGTTCTAGCGGGAAGGGACAATGAGCAGTTCTTC

abundance: NA
d_gene: TRBD1
v_gene: TRBV4-3
j_gene: TRBJ2-7
CDR3aa: CASSQGDRAYEQYF
CDR3nt: TGCGCCAGCAGCCAAGGGGACAGGGCCTACGAGCAGTACTTC

abundance: once
d_gene: TRBD2
v_gene: TRBV4-1
j_gene: TRBJ2-3
CDR3aa: CASSHTSGGTDTQYF
CDR3nt: TGCGCCAGCAGCCATACTAGCGGGGGAACAGATACGCAGTATTTT

abundance: NA
d_gene: NA
v_gene: TRBV9
j_gene: TRBJ2-7
CDR3aa: CASSVDGRAHEQYF
CDR3nt: TGTGCCAGCAGCGTAGACGGCAGGGCCCACGAGCAGTACTTC

abundance: NA
d_gene: NA
v_gene: TRBV7-8
j_gene: TRBJ2-2
CDR3aa: CASSRLASATGELFF
CDR3nt: TGTGCCAGCAGCCGACTTGCTAGCGCCACCGGGGAGCTGTTTTTT

abundance: NA
d_gene: TRBD1
v_gene: TRBV10-3
j_gene: TRBJ1-5
CDR3aa: CAIGTGNGNQPQHF
CDR3nt: TGTGCCATCGGGACAGGGAATGGGAATCAGCCCCAGCATTTT

abundance: NA
d_gene: NA
v_gene: TRBV5-1
j_gene: TRBJ1-4
CDR3aa: CASSLAGANEKLFF
CDR3nt: TGCGCCAGCAGCTTGGCAGGGGCTAATGAAAAACTGTTTTTT

abundance: NA
d_gene: TRBD1
v_gene: TRBV19
j_gene: TRBJ1-3
CDR3aa: CASSGQGPGNTIYF
CDR3nt: TGTGCCAGTTCGGGACAGGGGCCTGGAAACACCATATATTTT

abundance: NA
d_gene: NA
v_gene: TRBV19
j_gene: TRBJ2-5
CDR3aa: CASSRSPVYQETQYF
CDR3nt: TGTGCCAGTTCACGGTCCCCGGTGTACCAAGAGACCCAGTACTTC

abundance: NA
d_gene: NA
v_gene: TRBV2
j_gene: TRBJ1-6
CDR3aa: CASSTGTRVNSPLHF
CDR3nt: TGTGCCAGCAGCACGGGGACTAGGGTTAATTCACCCCTCCACTTT

abundance: NA
d_gene: NA
v_gene: TRBV7-9
j_gene: TRBJ2-2
CDR3aa: CASSSIVGADTGELFF
CDR3nt: TGTGCCAGCAGCTCAATAGTGGGGGCGGACACCGGGGAGCTGTTTTTT

abundance: NA
d_gene: TRBD2
v_gene: TRBV28
j_gene: TRBJ2-7
CDR3aa: CASSPGSLAGGGGEQYF
CDR3nt: TGTGCCAGCAGTCCCGGCTCCCTAGCGGGAGGGGGGGGAGAACAGTACTTC

abundance: once
d_gene: NA
v_gene: TRBV18
j_gene: TRBJ2-5
CDR3aa: CASSPDLAETQYF
CDR3nt: TGTGCCAGCTCACCCGACTTAGCAGAGACCCAGTACTTC

abundance: NA
d_gene: TRBD1
v_gene: TRBV11-2
j_gene: TRBJ2-1
CDR3aa: CASSHLYRQGYNEQFF
CDR3nt: TGTGCCAGCAGCCATCTTTACCGACAGGGATACAATGAGCAGTTCTTC

abundance: NA
d_gene: TRBD2
v_gene: TRBV5-1
j_gene: TRBJ2-7
CDR3aa: CASRFLAGGSYEQYF
CDR3nt: TGCGCCAGCAGGTTTTTAGCGGGAGGTTCCTACGAGCAGTACTTC

abundance: NA
d_gene: TRBD1
v_gene: TRBV5-6
j_gene: TRBJ1-5
CDR3aa: CASSLAQGQGGNQPQHF
CDR3nt: TGTGCCAGCAGCTTGGCCCAGGGACAGGGAGGCAATCAGCCCCAGCATTTT

abundance: NA
d_gene: TRBD1
v_gene: TRBV28
j_gene: TRBJ1-2
CDR3aa: CGTGVNYGYTF
CDR3nt: TGTGGTACAGGGGTTAACTATGGCTACACCTTC

abundance: once
d_gene: NA
v_gene: TRBV6-6
j_gene: TRBJ2-7
CDR3aa: CASRRETHAGEQYF
CDR3nt: TGTGCCAGCAGACGGGAAACCCACGCTGGGGAGCAGTACTTC

abundance: NA
d_gene: TRBD1
v_gene: TRBV9
j_gene: TRBJ2-4
CDR3aa: CASSAMTGVGDIQYF
CDR3nt: TGTGCCAGCAGCGCGATGACAGGGGTCGGGGACATTCAGTACTTC

abundance: few
d_gene: TRBD2
v_gene: TRBV5-4
j_gene: TRBJ2-7
CDR3aa: CASSYGGLATYEQYF
CDR3nt: TGTGCCAGCAGCTATGGGGGACTAGCGACCTACGAGCAGTACTTC

abundance: NA
d_gene: TRBD1
v_gene: TRBV19
j_gene: TRBJ1-2
CDR3aa: CASSRQTGAYGYTF
CDR3nt: TGTGCCAGTAGTAGGCAGACAGGGGCGTATGGCTACACCTTC

abundance: NA
d_gene: NA
v_gene: TRBV5-4
j_gene: TRBJ2-7
CDR3aa: CASGLTGTKNYEQYF
CDR3nt: TGTGCCAGCGGCCTAACCGGGACAAAAAACTACGAGCAGTACTTC

abundance: NA
d_gene: TRBD2
v_gene: TRBV6-2/TRBV6-3
j_gene: TRBJ2-7
CDR3aa: CASSLTGLAGSYEQYF
CDR3nt: TGTGCCAGCAGTCTAACCGGACTAGCGGGATCCTACGAGCAGTACTTC

abundance: NA
d_gene: TRBD2
v_gene: TRBV9
j_gene: TRBJ2-7
CDR3aa: CASSPGGGSYEQYF
CDR3nt: TGTGCCAGCAGCCCGGGGGGGGGCTCCTACGAGCAGTACTTC

abundance: NA
d_gene: TRBD1
v_gene: TRBV18
j_gene: TRBJ1-6
CDR3aa: CASSPGTGGVENSPLHF
CDR3nt: TGTGCCAGCTCACCGGGGACAGGGGGCGTAGAGAATTCACCCCTCCACTTT

abundance: NA
d_gene: NA
v_gene: TRBV24-1
j_gene: TRBJ1-2
CDR3aa: CATSDGGKYGYTF
CDR3nt: TGTGCCACCAGTGATGGGGGGAAATATGGCTACACCTTC

abundance: NA
d_gene: NA
v_gene: TRBV9
j_gene: TRBJ2-5
CDR3aa: CASSSTGQSLETQYF
CDR3nt: TGTGCCAGCAGCTCGACCGGACAGTCGTTAGAGACCCAGTACTTC

abundance: NA
d_gene: TRBD1
v_gene: TRBV28
j_gene: TRBJ1-6
CDR3aa: CASSSTGENSPLHF
CDR3nt: TGTGCCAGCAGTTCGACAGGGGAGAATTCACCCCTCCACTTT

abundance: NA
d_gene: TRBD2
v_gene: TRBV11-1
j_gene: TRBJ2-3
CDR3aa: CASSLASSGRAAADTQYF
CDR3nt: TGTGCCAGCAGCTTAGCTTCTAGCGGTCGCGCCGCGGCGGATACGCAGTATTTT

abundance: once
d_gene: NA
v_gene: TRBV7-9
j_gene: TRBJ2-1
CDR3aa: CASSPDSLGWNEQFF
CDR3nt: TGTGCCAGCAGTCCGGACAGCCTTGGGTGGAATGAGCAGTTCTTC

abundance: NA
d_gene: NA
v_gene: TRBV19
j_gene: TRBJ2-6
CDR3aa: CASSIERLTFSGANVLTF
CDR3nt: TGTGCCAGTAGTATTGAGCGGCTAACGTTCTCTGGGGCCAACGTCCTGACTTTC

abundance: NA
d_gene: TRBD1
v_gene: TRBV15
j_gene: TRBJ2-7
CDR3aa: CATSRGLGTGYYEQYF
CDR3nt: TGTGCCACCAGCAGAGGGCTGGGGACAGGGTACTACGAGCAGTACTTC

abundance: NA
d_gene: NA
v_gene: TRBV12-5
j_gene: TRBJ1-2
CDR3aa: CASGLVSVRGSGYTF
CDR3nt: TGTGCTAGTGGTTTGGTATCAGTTAGGGGCAGTGGCTACACCTTC

abundance: NA
d_gene: NA
v_gene: TRBV28
j_gene: TRBJ1-2
CDR3aa: CASSFWSEPANYGYTF
CDR3nt: TGTGCCAGCAGTTTTTGGTCAGAACCAGCTAACTATGGCTACACCTTC

abundance: NA
d_gene: TRBD1
v_gene: TRBV25-1
j_gene: TRBJ1-1
CDR3aa: CASSGSLRGANTEAFF
CDR3nt: TGTGCCAGCAGTGGCTCCCTCAGGGGGGCTAACACTGAAGCTTTCTTT

abundance: NA
d_gene: TRBD1
v_gene: TRBV19
j_gene: TRBJ2-3
CDR3aa: CASSIRGPIGDTQYF
CDR3nt: TGTGCCAGTAGTATTAGGGGGCCCATCGGGGATACGCAGTATTTT

abundance: NA
d_gene: TRBD1
v_gene: TRBV19
j_gene: TRBJ1-2
CDR3aa: CASSKQGARYGYTF
CDR3nt: TGTGCCAGTAGTAAACAGGGGGCGCGGTATGGCTACACCTTC

abundance: NA
d_gene: TRBD1
v_gene: TRBV14
j_gene: TRBJ2-7
CDR3aa: CASSPLQQRQGPRFYEQYF
CDR3nt: TGTGCCAGCAGTCCCCTACAACAAAGACAGGGTCCTCGGTTCTACGAGCAGTACTTC

abundance: NA
d_gene: NA
v_gene: TRBV12-3/TRBV12-4
j_gene: TRBJ2-7
CDR3aa: CASSHLPYEQYF
CDR3nt: TGTGCCAGCAGCCACTTACCCTACGAGCAGTACTTC

abundance: NA
d_gene: TRBD2
v_gene: TRBV4-1
j_gene: TRBJ2-7
CDR3aa: CASSRLAGSYEQYF
CDR3nt: TGCGCCAGCAGCCGGCTAGCGGGCTCCTACGAGCAGTACTTC

abundance: NA
d_gene: NA
v_gene: TRBV15
j_gene: TRBJ2-1
CDR3aa: CATSEADALDEQFF
CDR3nt: TGTGCCACCAGCGAGGCCGATGCTTTGGATGAGCAGTTCTTC

abundance: NA
d_gene: TRBD1
v_gene: TRBV18
j_gene: TRBJ1-5
CDR3aa: CASSPRIGQGGDQPQHF
CDR3nt: TGTGCCAGCTCACCACGGATCGGACAGGGCGGGGATCAGCCCCAGCATTTT

abundance: NA
d_gene: NA
v_gene: TRBV19
j_gene: TRBJ2-2
CDR3aa: CASSTLDRSENTGELFF
CDR3nt: TGTGCCAGTAGTACCCTCGACAGGTCGGAGAACACCGGGGAGCTGTTTTTT

abundance: once
d_gene: NA
v_gene: TRBV2
j_gene: TRBJ1-5
CDR3aa: CASRRAEYSNQPQHF
CDR3nt: TGTGCCAGCCGCAGAGCGGAATATAGCAATCAGCCCCAGCATTTT

abundance: NA
d_gene: TRBD2
v_gene: TRBV15
j_gene: TRBJ2-7
CDR3aa: CATTRLAGLGYEQYF
CDR3nt: TGTGCCACCACCCGACTAGCGGGGTTGGGCTACGAGCAGTACTTC

abundance: NA
d_gene: TRBD1
v_gene: TRBV7-9
j_gene: TRBJ1-2
CDR3aa: CALTNGTAILGYTF
CDR3nt: TGTGCCCTAACAAATGGGACAGCCATCTTGGGCTACACCTTC

abundance: NA
d_gene: NA
v_gene: TRBV5-5
j_gene: TRBJ1-1
CDR3aa: CASSPDTGFWDTEAFF
CDR3nt: TGTGCCAGCAGCCCAGATACAGGGTTCTGGGATACTGAAGCTTTCTTT

abundance: NA
d_gene: NA
v_gene: TRBV7-2
j_gene: TRBJ2-7
CDR3aa: CASRLDSKNDYEQYF
CDR3nt: TGTGCCAGCAGGTTAGACAGCAAAAACGACTACGAGCAGTACTTC

abundance: NA
d_gene: TRBD2
v_gene: TRBV28
j_gene: TRBJ2-3
CDR3aa: CASSPSSLAGGPGTDTQYF
CDR3nt: TGTGCCAGCAGTCCGTCGAGTCTAGCGGGGGGTCCTGGCACAGATACGCAGTATTTT

abundance: NA
d_gene: TRBD2
v_gene: TRBV27
j_gene: TRBJ2-7
CDR3aa: CASSLSLASGLSYEQYF
CDR3nt: TGTGCCAGCAGTTTATCCCTCGCTAGCGGCCTCTCCTACGAGCAGTACTTC

abundance: NA
d_gene: TRBD1
v_gene: TRBV19
j_gene: TRBJ1-4
CDR3aa: CASSTIGTGGEKLFF
CDR3nt: TGTGCCAGTAGTACGATCGGCACAGGGGGCGAAAAACTGTTTTTT

abundance: NA
d_gene: NA
v_gene: TRBV27
j_gene: TRBJ1-1
CDR3aa: CASSFDMNTEAFF
CDR3nt: TGTGCCAGCAGTTTCGACATGAACACTGAAGCTTTCTTT

abundance: NA
d_gene: TRBD1
v_gene: TRBV3-1/TRBV3-2
j_gene: TRBJ1-5
CDR3aa: CASSHAGTGHNQPQHF
CDR3nt: TGTGCCAGCAGCCACGCTGGGACAGGGCACAATCAGCCCCAGCATTTT